Shown below are 12 T cell receptor beta chains from a single sample sequenced in a study of cytomegalovirus exposure and HLA in healthy donors (dated by TCRdb to the late 2010s). The library came from the immunoSEQ multiplex PCR assay. For the multiplex PCR, a mixture combining 60 forward primers for TCR Vbeta segments and 13 reverse primers for TCR Jbeta segments was used. TCRdb limited this immuneACCESS table to in-frame rearrangements with V and J called. A share of clones is missing; checked studies link under half to unresolved V genes, and the rest is unexplained. The sample records about 120,000 clones, 72% of which are singletons. The ten largest clones take up 3% to 4.5% of the sample. The sample comprised PBMCs. The receptors here all came from a young man in good health and CMV-seronegative.

The chain is built from TRBV5-1 and TRBJ2-7; 7 positions match TRBD1. Germline values: CDR1 SGHRS, CDR2 YFSETQ. V shed 0 bases and J 0 bases; nucleotides not matched to a gene: 9. This CDR3 has 17 residues. The CDR3 nucleotides read TGCGCCAGCAGCTTGGGGGCTAGGGGGCGTACCTCCTACGAGCAGTACTTC. This sequence encodes CASSLGARGRTSYEQYF.

The chain's CDR3 is CASSRTSGGNEQFF. The DNA for the CDR3 is TGTGCCAGCAGTAGGACTAGCGGGGGAAATGAGCAGTTCTTC. The chain has TRBV27 and TRBJ2-1; 13 bases are shared with TRBD2. This CDR3 is 14 amino acids long. V was pared by 5 bases and J by 7 bases, with 2 bases of the junction left unmatched. Germline V gene data show CDR1 as MNHEY and CDR2 as SMNVEV (reference sequence).

This chain connects TRBV7-8 to TRBJ2-5; 12 bases align to TRBD2. The end of the DNA aligns better with TRBJ2-7, so the J call may be wrong. CDR1 SGHVS and CDR2 FQNEAQ come from the germline V gene. The CDR3 extends over 17 amino acids. CDR3 amino acids: CASSSGLAGGAYYEQYF. CDR3 DNA sequence: TGTGCCAGCAGCTCGGGACTAGCGGGCGGGGCTTACTACGAGCAGTACTTC.

The chain uses TRBV5-6 and TRBJ2-3; tentative D call: TRBD1 (5 bases). This CDR3 contains 13 residues. V dropped 2 bases and J dropped 3 bases, with 7 bases sitting between them. The germline gives CDR1 SGHDT, CDR2 YYEEEE. CDR3 nucleotides: TGTGCCAGCAGCTTAGACAGAACAGATACGCAGTATTTT. Amino acid sequence: CASSLDRTDTQYF.

The chain uses TRBV28 and TRBJ2-7, with TRBD1 matching 7 bases. V lost 8 bases to trimming and J lost 0 bases; unmatched junction nucleotides: 10. The CDR3 runs 15 residues. Germline V gene lookup returns CDR1 MDHEN and CDR2 SYDVKM. CDR3 nucleotide sequence: TGTGCCAGCTTTAAGGGGACAGAGTCCTCCTACGAGCAGTACTTC. It yields the protein CASFKGTESSYEQYF.

The genes are TRBV9 and TRBJ1-2; the match to TRBD1 covers 9 bases. Germline V gene data show CDR1 as SGDLS and CDR2 as YYNGEE. Germline trimming cut 9 bases from V and 2 bases from J; bases unmatched to any gene: 8. The CDR3 totals 14 residues. Here the CDR3 DNA reads TGTGCCACCTCGAGGGGACAGGGCAACTATGGCTACACCTTC. It codes for CATSRGQGNYGYTF.

The chain combines TRBV4-2 with TRBJ2-5, with D perhaps matching TRBD2 (6 bases). With 0 bases removed from V and 4 bases from J, the gap between germline ends came to 15 bases. This CDR3 contains 16 residues. From germline, CDR1 is LGHNA and CDR2 YNFKEQ. CDR3 DNA sequence: TGTGCCAGCAGCCAAGATAGGCGGGGTCGGGGAGAGACCCAGTACTTC. Amino acids: CASSQDRRGRGETQYF.

The chain recombines TRBV28 with TRBJ2-5; D may be TRBD1 (6 bases). Trimming cost V 4 bases and J 0 bases, with 12 bases left between them. The CDR3 length is 15 residues. Germline V lookup: CDR1 MDHEN, CDR2 SYDVKM. CDR3 in DNA: TGTGCCAGCAGTTCCATAGACAGGTACCAAGAGACCCAGTACTTC. Translating gives CASSSIDRYQETQYF.

This chain joins TRBV18 and TRBJ1-4; TRBD1 matches 9 bases. V lost 3 bases and J lost 8; bases outside the gene matches: 4. Germline CDR1 is KGHSH and CDR2 is LQKENI. The CDR3 contains 14 residues. CDR3 nucleotides: TGTGCCAGCTCACCGGGACAGGGTGGGGAAAAACTGTTTTTT. Translated: CASSPGQGGEKLFF.

In its sample, this clone was seen a few times. The CDR3 DNA is TGCGCCAGCAGCTTGGTTCCAGGGGAGCCCCAGCATTTT. Amino acids: CASSLVPGEPQHF. This chain uses TRBV5-1 with TRBJ1-5, with D maybe TRBD1 (6 bases). The germline gives CDR1 SGHRS, CDR2 YFSETQ. CDR3 length equals 13 residues. V was pared by 0 bases and J by 8 bases, with 9 bases between.

The chain recombines TRBV19 with TRBJ1-2, with D perhaps matching TRBD1 (5 bases). This CDR3 contains 16 residues. Germline loops: CDR1 LNHDA, CDR2 SQIVND (reference sequence). The V end lost 7 bases, the J end lost 5 bases, and 23 bases lay between the germline ends. Written as DNA, the CDR3 is TGTGCCAGTACTCAGGGATATGGCAGCGCCCGATATGGCTACACCTTC. This codes for CASTQGYGSARYGYTF. The variable domain in full, with the rest retrieved from reference TRBV19 and TRBJ1-2, is DGGITQSPKYLFRKEGQNVTLSCEQNLNHDAMYWYRQDPGQGLRLIYYSQIVNDFQKGDIAEGYSVSREKKESFPLTVTSAQKNPTAFYLCASTQGYGSARYGYTFGSGTRLTVV.

The chain has TRBV5-8 and TRBJ2-5; D possibly corresponds to TRBD1 (5 bases). Trimming left V 0 bases short and J 2 bases short, with 14 bases between. Germline loops: CDR1 SGHTS, CDR2 YDEGEE. This CDR3 contains 16 residues. DNA of the CDR3: TGTGCCAGCAGCTTGGGGAACTATGGGGCGCAAGAGACCCAGTACTTC. Protein product: CASSLGNYGAQETQYF.